The sequence of this TCR beta chain was determined in a study of identical twins' blood T cells. The sample holds a few counts of this clonotype. MiXCR, applied by TCRdb to the 5' RACE reads, yields one record per CDR3 protein. The table records around 380,000 distinct CDR3 sequences, over 25% of them present only once. The ends lost 1 base at V and 3 bases at J; junction bases unmatched: 11. The germline gives CDR1 SGHTA, CDR2 FQGNSA. The CDR3 covers 19 residues. The chain couples TRBV7-2 to TRBJ2-1, with 11 bases fitting TRBD2. Sequencing was done on a sample of PBMCs. This sequence was found in a woman aged 18 to 55 in good health. CDR3 sequence reads: CASSLVGTSGFSIYNEQFF. The DNA of the CDR3 is TGTGCCAGCAGCTTAGTTGGGACTAGCGGATTCTCCATCTACAATGAGCAGTTCTTC.